The sequence of this TCR beta chain was determined in a study of molecular identifiers for immune sequencing clone quantification. Overall study findings and caveats: Clones that exceeded 20 RNA copies held over 99% of effector molecules, yet under 1% in naive cells. Highly expanded clone sizes could end up underestimated if a barcode were shared by identical TCR molecules.

A single record per CDR3 protein comes from TCRdb applying MiXCR to the PCR reads. The data contain approximately 550,000 distinct CDR3 sequences, over 20% of them singletons. This clonotype was recorded a few times. Its antigen is as yet unknown. Germline CDR1 reads SGHDN; CDR2 reads FVKESK. V trimming: 3 bases; J trimming: 3 bases; junction bases outside the gene matches: 7. There are 16 residues in the CDR3. Sorting defined naive CD8 T cells as CD8+CD4-CCR7+CD45RA+. The gene calls are TRBV14 and TRBJ2-1, with 8 bases that match TRBD2. Sequences were obtained from naive CD8+ T cells from blood, with Jurkat cell RNA spiked in. Subset of the sample: FACS-sorted CD8+CD4-CCR7+CD45RA+ naive T cells. This TCR was sampled from a human donor in good health. Some libraries in this study had Jurkat cell RNA spiked in. The CDR3 region has the DNA TGTGCCAGCAGCCACGGCGGGGGGAATAGCTACAATGAGCAGTTCTTC. It encodes CASSHGGGNSYNEQFF.